Below, 21 T cell receptor beta chains from the same sample are listed, as sequenced in a study of T cells after yellow fever vaccination. One entry per CDR3 protein results from TCRdb running MiXCR on the 5' RACE reads. The repertoire holds 450,000 to 600,000 distinct CDR3 sequences, with about a sixth as singletons. Sequences were derived from PBMCs, sampled about 5 days after the first yellow fever vaccination. All receptors come from a man aged 18 to 29 who received the YFV17D yellow fever vaccine.

The rearrangement links TRBV7-9 to TRBJ2-3, with 11 bases fitting TRBD2. The germline V gene has CDR1 SEHNR and CDR2 FQNEAQ (reference sequence). The CDR3 runs to 17 residues. Trimming removed 5 bases from V and 2 bases from J; junction bases left unmatched: 9. The CDR3 bases are TGTGCCAGCAGCGTGCCGGGACTAGCGGTCTTCACAGATACGCAGTATTTT. Translated: CASSVPGLAVFTDTQYF.

The J gene is TRBJ2-1, the V gene TRBV5-4, with 7 bases that match TRBD2. The CDR3 contains 15 residues. The trim removed 6 bases at V and 4 bases at J, leaving 10 bases unmatched. Germline V gives CDR1 SGHNT, CDR2 YYREEE (reference sequence). CDR3 DNA sequence: TGTGCCAGCACCTCAGCGGGGACCATTTACAATGAGCAGTTCTTC. As protein: CASTSAGTIYNEQFF.

This clonotype appeared many times. The chain uses TRBV20-1 and TRBJ2-1, with 7 bases identical to TRBD2. Germline V gene data show CDR1 as DFQATT and CDR2 as SNEGSKA (reference sequence). CDR3 length equals 15 residues. V dropped 6 bases and J dropped 7; count of bases not matched to a gene: 15. This chain's CDR3 is CSASSGESGANEQFF. The DNA of the CDR3 is TGCAGTGCCAGCAGCGGAGAGAGCGGGGCAAATGAGCAGTTCTTC.

This chain uses TRBV10-2 with TRBJ1-2; TRBD1 matches at 12 bases. Losses at the gene ends were 6 bases for V and 7 bases for J; bases not matched to a gene: 9. The germline V gene has CDR1 WSHSY and CDR2 SAAADI. The CDR3 totals 15 residues. The CDR3 here is CASRGTGGNPVGYTF. The CDR3 nucleotides read TGCGCCAGCAGGGGGACAGGGGGCAACCCGGTTGGCTACACCTTC.

The chain couples TRBV12-3 or TRBV12-4 to TRBJ2-7; no clear D gene. The CDR3 extends over 15 amino acids. V was clipped by 6 bases and J by 6 bases, with 21 bases between them. This CDR3 is CASSTLPPPLGEQYF. DNA for the CDR3: TGTGCCAGCAGCACCCTCCCCCCCCCTTTGGGCGAGCAGTACTTC.

This clonotype was picked up many times. The CDR3 coding sequence is TGTGCCAGCAGCTTAGCGGGGACAGGCAATGAAAAACTGTTTTTT. It is translated as CASSLAGTGNEKLFF. This sequence joins TRBV11-1 and TRBJ1-4; TRBD1 agrees at 8 bases. This CDR3 contains 15 residues. The germline V gene encodes CDR1 SGHAT and CDR2 FQDESV (reference sequence). J gave up 5 bases and V 0 bases, and 2 bases lay outside the gene matches. Variable domain in full (rest from reference TRBV11-1 and TRBJ1-4): EAEVAQSPRYKITEKSQAVAFWCDPISGHATLYWYRQILGQGPELLVQFQDESVVDDSQLPKDRFSAERLKGVDSTLKIQPAELGDSAMYLCASSLAGTGNEKLFFGSGTQLSVL.

There are many counts of this clonotype. This rearrangement joins TRBV29-1 to TRBJ2-5, with D possibly TRBD1 on 5 matching bases. V lost 5 bases, J lost 2 bases, and 6 bases lay in between. The CDR3 covers 11 residues. In germline, CDR1 is SQVTM, CDR2 ANQGSEA. CDR3 residues: CSVRQQETQYF. In DNA, the CDR3 is TGCAGCGTTAGACAGCAAGAGACCCAGTACTTC.

The chain couples TRBV11-2 to TRBJ1-5; D is possibly TRBD1 (6 bases). V was clipped by 0 bases and J by 0 bases, with 12 bases between them. Germline V gene sequence: CDR1 SGHAT, CDR2 FQNNGV. The CDR3 consists of 17 residues. CDR3 protein: CASSLEAGVLSNQPQHF. In nucleotides, the CDR3 is TGTGCCAGCAGCTTAGAGGCAGGGGTTCTTAGCAATCAGCCCCAGCATTTT.

The chain is built from TRBV19 and TRBJ2-3, with 8 bases that match TRBD2. J gave up 1 base and V 7 bases, and 7 bases lay outside the gene matches. CDR3 length equals 15 residues. Germline V CDR1 and CDR2: LNHDA, SQIVND (reference sequence). CDR3 region: CASNPGRGGTDTQYF. In DNA, the CDR3 is TGTGCCAGTAACCCCGGGCGGGGGGGCACAGATACGCAGTATTTT. The variable domain in full, with the rest retrieved from reference TRBV19 and TRBJ2-3, is DGGITQSPKYLFRKEGQNVTLSCEQNLNHDAMYWYRQDPGQGLRLIYYSQIVNDFQKGDIAEGYSVSREKKESFPLTVTSAQKNPTAFYLCASNPGRGGTDTQYFGPGTRLTVL.

This sequence joins TRBV6-2 or TRBV6-3 and TRBJ2-5, with D possibly TRBD1 on 7 matching bases. V lost 5 bases to trimming and J lost 4 bases, with 14 bases between them. This CDR3 spans 14 amino acids. Germline values: CDR1 MNHEY, CDR2 SVGEGT. The CDR3 nucleotides are TGTGCCAGCAGTGGGGGGACAGTGGCAGAGACCCAGTACTTC. This codes for CASSGGTVAETQYF.

This clonotype turned up a few times. The CDR3 is CASSLASGDYNEQFF. The CDR3 region has the DNA TGTGCCAGCAGTTTAGCTAGCGGAGACTACAATGAGCAGTTCTTC. The rearrangement links TRBV12-3 or TRBV12-4 to TRBJ2-1, with D tentatively TRBD2 (6 bases). The CDR3 spans 15 residues. V lost 0 bases and J 3 bases, leaving 9 bases between the germline ends.

This clonotype was found many times. The chain is built from TRBV7-9 and TRBJ2-3, with D unresolved. Trimming removed 5 bases at V and 0 bases at J, with 6 bases between. CDR1 and CDR2 (germline): SEHNR, FQNEAQ (reference sequence). The CDR3 contains 13 residues. CDR3: CASSTLSTDTQYF. In nucleotides, the CDR3 is TGTGCCAGCAGCACACTTAGCACAGATACGCAGTATTTT.

Only a few counts were recorded for this clonotype. The rearrangement uses TRBV7-8 and TRBJ2-5, with a tentative D call TRBD1 (6 bases). The CDR3 length is 14 residues. Germline CDR1 is SGHVS and CDR2 is FQNEAQ. Trimming took 5 bases from V and 4 from J, leaving 14 bases between them. This CDR3 reads CASSPWTVSETQYF. CDR3 sequence (DNA): TGTGCCAGCAGCCCATGGACAGTTTCAGAGACCCAGTACTTC.

The CDR3 DNA sequence: TGCGCCAGCAGCCTTAGACTCATGACAAGATCGAATGAGCAGTTCTTC. Encoded protein: CASSLRLMTRSNEQFF. This chain connects TRBV4-1 to TRBJ2-1; D remains ambiguous. Germline lookup yields CDR1 MGHRA and CDR2 YSYEKL. Trimming pared 4 bases from V and 7 bases from J, leaving 20 bases between. The CDR3 totals 16 residues.

This sequence joins TRBV9 and TRBJ2-1; D is tentatively TRBD1 or TRBD2 (5 bases each). The CDR3 has 16 residues. The germline gives CDR1 SGDLS, CDR2 YYNGEE. Trimming left V 4 bases short and J 0 bases short, with 14 bases between. The CDR3 loop reads CASSPRGVSSYNEQFF. The CDR3 DNA reads TGTGCCAGCAGCCCCCGGGGCGTAAGCTCCTACAATGAGCAGTTCTTC.

There are a few counts of this clonotype. The chain recombines TRBV20-1 with TRBJ2-2, with D tentatively TRBD1 (6 bases). The CDR3 contains 13 residues. V lost 0 bases and J 5 bases, leaving 7 bases between the germline ends. CDR1 is DFQATT and CDR2 is SNEGSKA in the germline V gene (reference sequence). Here the CDR3 reads CSARETGTGELFF. In DNA, the CDR3 is TGCAGTGCTAGAGAGACAGGTACCGGGGAGCTGTTTTTT.

The rearrangement uses TRBV14 and TRBJ1-1, with TRBD1 as a possible D gene (5 bases). There are 12 residues in the CDR3. The V gene's germline CDR1 is SGHDN and CDR2 FVKESK. The V end lost 0 bases, the J end lost 10 bases, and 9 bases lay between the germline ends. The CDR3 DNA is TGTGCCAGCAGCCAAGACCAGGGACGAGCTTTCTTT. It yields the protein CASSQDQGRAFF.

The chain is built from TRBV4-3 and TRBJ2-7, with D possibly being TRBD2 (6 bases). Germline CDR1 LGHNA, CDR2 YSLEER. The CDR3 contains 13 residues. Trimming shortened V by 6 bases and J by 6 bases, and 15 bases separated the two germline ends. This CDR3 is CASSQTIAAEQYF. The CDR3 DNA reads as TGCGCCAGCAGTCAAACAATAGCGGCCGAGCAGTACTTC.

V and J are TRBV12-3 or TRBV12-4 and TRBJ1-1; a possible D gene is TRBD1 (5 bases). V was trimmed by 7 bases and J by 4 bases, leaving 10 bases between them. The CDR3 has 12 residues. DNA of the CDR3: TGTGCCAGCATCGATGGGGCCACTGAAGCTTTCTTT. Its translation: CASIDGATEAFF.

In its sample, this clonotype was seen a few times. The rearrangement links TRBV7-8 to TRBJ2-5; D is undetermined. The CDR3 sequence is 14 residues long. V lost 3 bases and J 1 base, leaving 9 bases between the germline ends. Germline V gene sequence: CDR1 SGHVS, CDR2 FQNEAQ. The CDR3 sequence: CASSFIGSQETQYF. CDR3 DNA sequence: TGTGCCAGCAGCTTCATCGGCAGCCAAGAGACCCAGTACTTC.

The chain links TRBV12-3 or TRBV12-4 to TRBJ2-2; D may be TRBD1 (6 bases). Trimming removed 5 bases from V and 5 bases from J, with 12 bases in between. There are 14 residues in the CDR3. CDR3: CASSPFRGTGELFF. DNA for the CDR3: TGTGCCAGCAGTCCATTTAGGGGGACCGGGGAGCTGTTTTTT.